These T cell receptor beta chains were read from a single sample in a study of OX40 agonist ivuxolimab in advanced cancers. Profiled with immunoSEQ multiplex PCR; TCRdb holds only in-frame clones, not every one. The repertoire holds about 92,000 clones, with 84% as singletons. Material: CD4+ or CD8+ T cells sorted from blood, obtained in a trial of the OX40 agonist ivuxolimab. Source of these receptors: an adult with an advanced solid tumor such as melanoma, head and neck, liver or kidney cancer. CDR3s include the opening cysteine and the closing phenylalanine or tryptophan. Each record gives: V gene, J gene, CDR3 protein.

V gene: TRBV19; J gene: TRBJ2-7; CDR3 protein: CASSVTGGTLYEQYF
V gene: TRBV18; J gene: TRBJ2-1; CDR3 protein: CASSRTSGGRDNEQFF
V gene: TRBV9; J gene: TRBJ2-6; CDR3 protein: CASSVYSGANVLTF
V gene: TRBV4-3; J gene: .; CDR3 protein: CASSQEQGGSYEQYF
V gene: TRBV7-9; J gene: TRBJ2-1; CDR3 protein: CASSLVTPGTGGNEQFF
V gene: TRBV6-5; J gene: TRBJ1-2; CDR3 protein: CASSPGYNYGYTF
V gene: TRBV5-6; J gene: TRBJ2-7; CDR3 protein: CASILGQKESSYEQYF
V gene: TRBV5-1; J gene: TRBJ2-5; CDR3 protein: CASSPGTGRGQETQYF
V gene: TRBV7-8; J gene: TRBJ2-7; CDR3 protein: CASSFYSGTGESEQYF
V gene: TRBV4-3; J gene: TRBJ1-1; CDR3 protein: CASSQGQVGTEAFF
V gene: TRBV28; J gene: TRBJ2-2; CDR3 protein: CASSRGGNTGELFF
V gene: TRBV4-3; J gene: TRBJ2-3; CDR3 protein: CASSQRTSGTDTQYF
V gene: TRBV27; J gene: TRBJ2-2; CDR3 protein: CASSLGLAYTGELFF
V gene: TRBV7-9; J gene: TRBJ1-4; CDR3 protein: CASNPGGTGIGEKLFF
V gene: TRBV9; J gene: TRBJ2-2; CDR3 protein: CASSAPRLAGGSTGELFF
V gene: TRBV10-2; J gene: TRBJ1-5; CDR3 protein: CASRGTGGNQPQHF
V gene: TRBV5-1; J gene: TRBJ2-7; CDR3 protein: CASSASGTGGREQYF
V gene: TRBV19; J gene: TRBJ2-7; CDR3 protein: CASSILSGTGIYEQYF
V gene: TRBV11-2; J gene: TRBJ2-1; CDR3 protein: CASSSQAGPGEQFF
V gene: TRBV6-1; J gene: TRBJ2-1; CDR3 protein: CASSELTGGEQFF
V gene: TRBV7-9; J gene: TRBJ2-2; CDR3 protein: CASSFGGSQGAVGELFF
V gene: TRBV5-1; J gene: TRBJ2-7; CDR3 protein: CASRLVPGSSYEQYF
V gene: TRBV19; J gene: TRBJ2-7; CDR3 protein: CASSTGLYEQYF